This TCR beta chain originates from a study of HIV-infected patients and healthy controls. From the 5' RACE reads, TCRdb called clonotypes with MiXCR, one entry per CDR3 protein. The top ten hold around 1.4% of the sample, which has about 64,000 distinct CDR3 sequences, about a fifth seen once. Germline values: CDR1 LNHDA, CDR2 SQIVND (reference sequence). Trimming pared 7 bases from V and 0 bases from J, leaving 12 bases between. This CDR3 contains 14 residues. Source material: CD4+ T cells from blood. The receptor's source is a human donor in good health. The J gene is TRBJ1-1, the V gene TRBV19; D is uncertain. The CDR3 protein is CASIDDSMNTEAFF. DNA for the CDR3: TGTGCCAGTATTGATGATTCCATGAACACTGAAGCTTTCTTT.